The source of this TCR beta chain is a study of blood T cell repertoires in COVID-19 (dated by TCRdb to between 2020 and 2021). The study in broad terms: The collaborator samples originated in the United States, Italy and Spain and spanned the acute and convalescent phases of COVID-19. The prospective study material was composed of cDNA or gDNA derived from T cells, B-cell-depleted T cells, or PBMCs. Subjects who had been exposed to COVID-19, were actively infected with it, or had recovered from it provided the deeply sampled blood TCRbeta repertoires that made up the dataset. A freely available public database, intended as a resource for researchers studying the immune response to SARS-CoV-2, is where the repertoires were released. The samples were drawn from the first 160 participants of the ongoing ImmuneRACE study and from some 1,300 subjects provided by 6 global collaborators. Sample metadata almost always included a de-identified subject ID, COVID-19 status, age in years and sex. HLA class I and class II types, where available, came from metadata supplied by the sample provider rather than from assay-based typing.

The CDR3 has 14 amino acids, counting the end cysteine and phenylalanine. Only the CDR3 DNA stays, 42 bases, in frame from base 1. Trimming removed 2 bases from V and 2 bases from J, leaving 10 bases between the germline ends. CDR1 and CDR2, per the germline V gene, are SGHTA and FQGNSA. TCRbeta CDR3 regions were amplified from genomic DNA by means of the immunoSEQ Assay, a bias-controlled multiplex PCR. The authors' analysis ran thus. The number of nucleated cells in each sample was estimated by amplification of reference gene primers within the assay. Sequence reads were collapsed and filtered to measure the absolute abundance of every unique TCRbeta CDR3 rearrangement. Productive Simpson clonality was computed per sample as the square root of Simpson's diversity index over productive rearrangements. Drawn from immuneACCESS, this table holds only the in-frame rearrangements with V and J called that TCRdb kept. Clones are partly lost; checked studies trace under half to an unresolved V gene and leave the rest unexplained. D and trimming come from the DNA, and the V and J calls and clone size come from that table. This sample lists about 110,000 clones; 84% were detected once. The top ten constitute roughly 8.1% of the sample.

Whole blood was collected in K2EDTA tubes by collaborating institutions according to the institutions' own protocols. For TCRbeta analysis, collaborators shipped samples in one of three forms: frozen whole blood, isolated PBMCs, or DNA extracted from either of those sample types. In the case of this clone: Its antigen is still unknown. No much larger clonotype is one base removed from it; base qualities were not supplied.

General study outcomes and caveats: Clinical and demographic metadata were provided uncurated, with the amount varying by source and participant.

The chain is assembled from TRBV7-2 and TRBJ2-7; the D gene cannot be named for sure. The sample was peripheral blood. The clonotype comes from a woman aged 35 to 49 with acute or convalescent COVID-19. The CDR3 in this case is CASSLTAVAYEQYF. The DNA is TGTGCCAGCAGCTTAACCGCGGTCGCCTACGAGCAGTACTTC.